The source of this TCR beta chain is a study of blood T cell repertoires in COVID-19. Clones were sequenced by immunoSEQ multiplex PCR, and TCRdb holds only the in-frame ones, with some missing. The sample lists roughly 200,000 clones; approximately 80% were seen once. Germline CDR1 reads LNHDA; CDR2 reads SQIVND (reference sequence). V shed 6 bases and J shed 9 bases, with 15 bases lying between them. The CDR3 has 13 amino acids. This rearrangement joins TRBV19 to TRBJ2-1, with a tentative D call TRBD1 (5 bases). The sequence came from a woman in her forties or fifties with active or convalescent COVID-19. The sequenced sample consisted of peripheral blood. Written as DNA, the CDR3 is TGTGCCAGTAGACGGGTCTCTCAGGGTGAGCAGTTCTTC. This encodes CASRRVSQGEQFF.